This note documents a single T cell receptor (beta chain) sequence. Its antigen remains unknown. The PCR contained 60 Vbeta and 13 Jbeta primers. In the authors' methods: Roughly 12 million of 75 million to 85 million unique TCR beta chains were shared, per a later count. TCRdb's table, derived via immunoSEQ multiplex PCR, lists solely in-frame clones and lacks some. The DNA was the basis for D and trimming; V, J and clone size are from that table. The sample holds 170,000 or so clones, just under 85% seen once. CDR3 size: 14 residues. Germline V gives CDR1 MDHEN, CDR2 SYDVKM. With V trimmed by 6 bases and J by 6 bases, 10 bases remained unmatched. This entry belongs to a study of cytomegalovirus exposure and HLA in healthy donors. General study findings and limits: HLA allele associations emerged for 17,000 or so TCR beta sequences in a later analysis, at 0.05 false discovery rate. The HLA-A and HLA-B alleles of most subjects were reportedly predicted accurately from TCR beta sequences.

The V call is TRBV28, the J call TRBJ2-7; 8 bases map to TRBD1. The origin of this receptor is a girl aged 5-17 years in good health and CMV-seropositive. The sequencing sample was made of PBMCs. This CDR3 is CASRETGAHTEQYF. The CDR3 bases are TGTGCCAGCAGGGAGACAGGGGCGCACACCGAGCAGTACTTC.